Listed below are T cell receptor beta chains from one sample, sequenced in a study of PD-L1 blockade in urothelial cancer. TCRdb's copy holds only in-frame clones and misses some; the assay was immunoSEQ multiplex PCR. Of around 70,000 clones in the sample, around 83% are singletons; the top ten hold roughly 9.2%. The material was PBMCs, obtained around atezolizumab (anti-PD-L1) treatment. These receptor sequences come from a woman between 65 and 79 years old with urothelial cancer. CDR3s include the opening cysteine and the closing phenylalanine or tryptophan. A D gene is named only where the DNA matches it firmly. The size field is filled for only some rows; it gives once, few, many or a size class.

length,V,size,D,J,DNA,CDR3
15,TRBV30,NA,TRBD1,TRBJ1-6,TGTGCCTGGAGTGTACCGGGACAGCTCAATTCACCCCTCCACTTT,CAWSVPGQLNSPLHF
16,TRBV5-6,NA,NA,TRBJ1-6,TGTGCCAGCAGCTTGAAGCAGGGCTCGAGGAATTCACCCCTCCACTTT,CASSLKQGSRNSPLHF
16,TRBV5-1,NA,TRBD2,TRBJ2-3,TGCGCCAGCAGCAGGACCGGGACTAGCGGTACAGATACGCAGTATTTT,CASSRTGTSGTDTQYF
15,TRBV29-1,NA,TRBD2,TRBJ2-1,TGCAGCGCTGAAGGGAGCGGGAGGCGCTACAATGAGCAGTTCTTC,CSAEGSGRRYNEQFF
17,TRBV29-1,NA,NA,TRBJ2-1,TGCAGCGTTGAAGATCGGAGGGTCTCTTGGGCCTACAATGAGCAGTTCTTC,CSVEDRRVSWAYNEQFF
14,TRBV7-8,NA,NA,TRBJ1-2,TGTGCCAGCAGCTTAGCATCCCAGGGGTATGGCTACACCTTC,CASSLASQGYGYTF
15,TRBV5-6,NA,TRBD2,TRBJ2-1,TGTGCCAGCAGCTTATGGCGGGGGGGCCCCCATGAGCAGTTCTTC,CASSLWRGGPHEQFF
17,TRBV4-2,NA,TRBD1,TRBJ1-5,TGTGCCAGCAGCCCTTCCCAGGGACAGGGGAGAGACCAGCCCCAGCATTTT,CASSPSQGQGRDQPQHF
17,TRBV5-4,NA,TRBD2,TRBJ2-7,TGTGCCAGCAGCTTGCGTAGCGGGGGGGCCATCATCTACGAGCAGTACTTC,CASSLRSGGAIIYEQYF
13,TRBV5-1,NA,NA,TRBJ1-1,TGCGCCAGCAGCAGGGGTCAGAACACTGAAGCTTTCTTT,CASSRGQNTEAFF
15,TRBV5-1,NA,TRBD1,TRBJ2-3,TGCGCCAGCATGTACGGGACAGGGGGCACAGATACGCAGTATTTT,CASMYGTGGTDTQYF
16,TRBV6-1,NA,NA,TRBJ2-2,TGTGCCAGCAGTGAGACTCCCCGCACCTACACCGGGGAGCTGTTTTTT,CASSETPRTYTGELFF
17,TRBV7-7,NA,TRBD1,TRBJ2-5,TGTGCCAGCAGCCCCGTCCCGGGACAGGGGGCTCTGGAGACCCAGTACTTC,CASSPVPGQGALETQYF
17,TRBV5-6,NA,TRBD1,TRBJ2-5,TGTGCCAGCAGCTCCACAGGGGGCATGGGCTATCAAGAGACCCAGTACTTC,CASSSTGGMGYQETQYF
16,TRBV4-3,NA,TRBD1,TRBJ2-3,TGCGCCAGCAGCCAAGACAGACAGGGGCTCACAGATACGCAGTATTTT,CASSQDRQGLTDTQYF
15,TRBV18,NA,NA,TRBJ1-1,TGTGCCAGCTCACCACCTCTCCAGGGAAGCACTGAAGCTTTCTTT,CASSPPLQGSTEAFF
15,TRBV19,once,NA,TRBJ2-7,TGTGCCAGTAGTCTTCGCGCGTGGGCAGGGTACGAGCAGTACTTC,CASSLRAWAGYEQYF
13,TRBV10-2,NA,TRBD1,TRBJ2-7,TGCGCCAGCAGTGAGTCGAACAGGGGCGAGCAGTACTTC,CASSESNRGEQYF
15,TRBV5-4,NA,TRBD2,TRBJ2-5,TGTGCCAGCAGCTTGGGGGCGGGAGCTGGGGAGACCCAGTACTTC,CASSLGAGAGETQYF
11,TRBV25-1,NA,NA,TRBJ1-1,TGTGCCAGCAGTGAACGGGGGGAAGCTTTCTTT,CASSERGEAFF
15,TRBV29-1,NA,TRBD1,TRBJ2-6,TGCAGCGTTTGGACAGGGTCTACCGGGGCCAACGTCCTGACTTTC,CSVWTGSTGANVLTF
16,TRBV10-3,NA,TRBD1,TRBJ2-1,TGTGCCATCAGTGAGTCCGGGAAGGGGGCATACAATGAGCAGTTCTTC,CAISESGKGAYNEQFF
17,TRBV18,NA,TRBD1,TRBJ1-6,TGTGCCAGCTCAAGAGAAGGACAGGGCGAGTTGAATTCACCCCTCCACTTT,CASSREGQGELNSPLHF
16,TRBV11-2,NA,NA,TRBJ2-2,TGTGCCAGCAGCTTAGATTCCCCCTACTACACCGGGGAGCTGTTTTTT,CASSLDSPYYTGELFF
14,TRBV4-1,few,NA,TRBJ1-6,TGCGCCAGCAGCACAGAAAGGGGCAATTCACCCCTCCACTTT,CASSTERGNSPLHF
14,TRBV28,NA,NA,TRBJ2-1,TGTGCCAGCATTAAACAAGGCGGAGGATATGAGCAGTTCTTC,CASIKQGGGYEQFF
12,TRBV29-1,NA,TRBD1,TRBJ1-2,TGCAGCGCCGGACAGGGGGCTTCGGGCTACACCTTC,CSAGQGASGYTF
13,TRBV28,NA,NA,TRBJ1-3,TGTGCCAGCATCGGGGACTCTGGAAACACCATATATTTT,CASIGDSGNTIYF